This TCR beta chain is from a study of blood T cell repertoires in COVID-19. Study background: Collection of acute and convalescent COVID-19 samples took place in the United States, Italy and Spain. Sample material is recorded as cDNA or gDNA derived from T cells, B-cell-depleted T cells, or PBMCs.

In the authors' methods: Estimates of nucleated cell counts were drawn from the amplification of reference gene primers. The repertoire was sequenced with immunoSEQ multiplex PCR; TCRdb's copy has only in-frame clones and lacks some. From that table come the V and J calls and clone size; the DNA was used to work out D and trimming. The sample holds tens of thousands of clones, over 75% seen once. Germline CDR1 reads MNHNY; CDR2 reads SVGAGI (reference sequence). V dropped 5 bases and J dropped 0; count of bases not matched to a gene: 9. The length of the CDR3 is 16 residues. This clone was counted only a few times.

The receptor was isolated from a woman aged 55 to 70 with acute or convalescent COVID-19. Material for sequencing was peripheral blood. The chain combines TRBV6-6 with TRBJ1-1; TRBD1 aligns across 7 bases. The CDR3 coding sequence is TGTGCCAGCAGTCGAAGGACAGGATTAATGAACACTGAAGCTTTCTTT. It specifies CASSRRTGLMNTEAFF.